This T cell receptor beta chain emerged from a study of blood T cell repertoires in COVID-19. At the level of the study: Acute-phase and convalescent COVID-19 samples originated in the United States, Italy and Spain. Sample material is recorded as cDNA or gDNA derived from T cells, B-cell-depleted T cells, or PBMCs.

In the original workflow: Reference gene primer amplification yielded estimated nucleated cell counts. Assay: immunoSEQ multiplex PCR; the TCRdb copy retains only in-frame clones and omits some. V, J and clone size are taken as reported in that table, and D and trimming were inferred from the DNA itself. This table has 130,000 or so clones, about 90% appearing once. This receptor was taken from a woman aged 55-69 years with acute or convalescent COVID-19. The specimen sequenced was peripheral blood.

The CDR3 nucleotides are TGTGCCAGCAGCCGAGGGTGGACAGGGTCCAATTCACCCCTCCACTTT. This sequence encodes CASSRGWTGSNSPLHF. The chain combines TRBV7-8 with TRBJ1-6; 8 positions agree with TRBD1. CDR1 is SGHVS, CDR2 FQNEAQ, per germline. The CDR3 is 16 amino acids. V shed 5 bases, J shed 7 bases, and the junction held 10 bases outside the gene matches.